This TCR beta chain stems from a study of shared clonotypes between healthy human individuals. Study-level findings and limits: Naive subsets generally had larger estimated richness than memory subsets.

As regards this clone: No antigen is known for it.

This CDR3 contains 18 residues. From germline, CDR1 is PRHDT and CDR2 FYEKMQ (reference sequence). V lost 1 base and J lost 3; bases outside the gene matches: 5. Per the study methods: Quality scores were absent from the junction-only immunoSEQ sequences, so filtering differed. Sequencing was performed with immunoSEQ multiplex PCR; in TCRdb, only in-frame clones are kept and a portion is missing. The V and J calls and clone size are taken from that table; D and trimming were inferred from the DNA. The sample lists about 2.2 million clones, roughly 95% occurring once. Naive CD8 cells were CD45RO-negative, positively selected for CCR7, excluding terminally differentiated effector memory CD45RA+ cells. Everyone who donated was a Caucasian adult who lived in Nashville, Tennessee.

The source of this sequence is a man between 18 and 29 years old in good health. Some clones in this sample may be carry-over from other donors' samples. Sequencing was carried out using naive CD8+ T cells from PBMCs. The genes are TRBV13 and TRBJ2-6; 11 nucleotides align to TRBD2. Here the CDR3 DNA reads TGTGCCAGCAGCTTAGCAACTAGCGGGAGTTATGGGGCCAACGTCCTGACTTTC. As protein: CASSLATSGSYGANVLTF.